This TCR beta chain was sequenced during a study of CD8 T cells in ankylosing spondylitis. Notes on the study in general: As reported, disease-linked clones showed significant enrichment in matched ankylosing spondylitis synovial fluid. A TCR beta motif made of roughly eight highly homologous variants seemed typical of ankylosing spondylitis blood.

Comment on this clonotype: Its target is unknown.

TCRdb used MiXCR to reprocess the 5' RACE reads, holding one entry per CDR3 protein. In the table there are roughly 400,000 distinct CDR3 sequences, around 24% of which are singletons. The source material was blood, either unsorted or a sorted T cell fraction (not recorded which). The receptor comes from a male donor with ankylosing spondylitis.

The CDR3 DNA sequence: TGTGCCAGCAGCCTAGGACCCGCATGGGAGACCCAGTACTTC. Its translation: CASSLGPAWETQYF. The chain carries TRBV7-3 and TRBJ2-5, with D unresolved. The length of the CDR3 is 14 residues. Per germline, CDR1 SGHTA and CDR2 FQGTGA. V shed 5 bases and J shed 5 bases, with 15 bases lying between them.